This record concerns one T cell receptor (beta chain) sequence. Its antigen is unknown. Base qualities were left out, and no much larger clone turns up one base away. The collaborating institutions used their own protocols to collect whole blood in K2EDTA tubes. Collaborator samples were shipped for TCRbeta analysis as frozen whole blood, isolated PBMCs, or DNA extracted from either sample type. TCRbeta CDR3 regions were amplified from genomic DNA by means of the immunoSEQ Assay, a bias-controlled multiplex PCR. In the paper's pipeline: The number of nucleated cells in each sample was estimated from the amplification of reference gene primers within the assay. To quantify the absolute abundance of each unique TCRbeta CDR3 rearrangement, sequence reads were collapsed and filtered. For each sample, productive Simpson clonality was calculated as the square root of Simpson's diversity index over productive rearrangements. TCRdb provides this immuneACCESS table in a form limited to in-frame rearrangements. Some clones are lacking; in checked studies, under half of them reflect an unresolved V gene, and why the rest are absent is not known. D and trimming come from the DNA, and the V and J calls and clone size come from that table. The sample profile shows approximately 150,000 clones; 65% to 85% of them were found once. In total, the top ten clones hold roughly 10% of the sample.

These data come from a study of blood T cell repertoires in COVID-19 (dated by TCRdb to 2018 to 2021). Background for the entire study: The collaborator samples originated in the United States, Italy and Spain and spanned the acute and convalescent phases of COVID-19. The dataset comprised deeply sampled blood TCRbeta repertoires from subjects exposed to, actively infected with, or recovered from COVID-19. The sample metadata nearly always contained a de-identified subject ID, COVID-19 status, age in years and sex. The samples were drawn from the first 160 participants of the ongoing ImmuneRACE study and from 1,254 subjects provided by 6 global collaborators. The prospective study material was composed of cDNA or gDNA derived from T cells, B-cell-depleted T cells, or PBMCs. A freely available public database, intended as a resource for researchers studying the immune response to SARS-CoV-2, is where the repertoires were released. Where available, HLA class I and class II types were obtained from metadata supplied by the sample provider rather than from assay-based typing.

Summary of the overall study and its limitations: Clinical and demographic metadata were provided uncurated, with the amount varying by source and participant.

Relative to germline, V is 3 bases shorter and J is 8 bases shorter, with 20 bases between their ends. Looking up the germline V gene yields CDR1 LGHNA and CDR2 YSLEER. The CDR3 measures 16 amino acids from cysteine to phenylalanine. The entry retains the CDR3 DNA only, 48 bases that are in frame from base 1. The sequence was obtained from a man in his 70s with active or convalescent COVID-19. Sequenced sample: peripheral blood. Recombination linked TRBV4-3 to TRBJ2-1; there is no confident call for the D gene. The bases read TGCGCCAGCAGCCACGCCAGTACCAACGTGGGCGATGAGCAGTTCTTC. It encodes CASSHASTNVGDEQFF.